This T cell receptor (beta chain) is drawn from a study of blood T cells in healthy people across ages. The donors, all healthy, were Caucasians living in Russia, aged about 6 to 90. It was approximately 10 milliliters of peripheral blood that were drawn from each donor. Study-wide results and caveats: There were more naive CD4+ cells and higher diversity in long-lived donors than in aged donors. Donor CMV infection status was unknown, possibly confounding age-related changes in expanded clonotypes.

In its sample, this clonotype was seen a few times. Its specificity is not known. Primers used in a second PCR of about 7 to 12 cycles were a sample-barcoded 5' primer and a J-beta primer mix. Each CDR3 protein is one row after TCRdb ran MiXCR on the 5' RACE reads. The table shows fewer than 2 million distinct CDR3 sequences, with about 39% occurring only once. V was shortened by 2 bases and J by 8 bases, with 13 bases between the two germline ends. Germline CDR1 reads SGHTA; CDR2 reads FQGNSA. The CDR3 runs to 15 residues. The chain recombines TRBV7-2 with TRBJ1-6; possible D gene TRBD1, 6 bases. The TCR originated in a human donor in good health. Sequenced material: blood. The CDR3 nucleotides are TGTGCCAGCAGCTTAAGGGGGACCAAGGATTCACCCCTCCACTTT. This sequence encodes CASSLRGTKDSPLHF. The full variable domain, in which reference TRBV7-2 and TRBJ1-6 provide the parts outside the CDR3, is GAGVSQSPSNKVTEKGKDVELRCDPISGHTALYWYRQSLGQGLEFLIYFQGNSAPDKSGLPSDRFSAERTGGSVSTLTIQRTQQEDSAVYLCASSLRGTKDSPLHFGNGTRLTVT.